These 17 T cell receptor beta chains share one sample of origin, sequenced in a study of T-cell reconstitution after alpha-beta-depleted transplantation in children. As it was prepared, the TCRbeta library received unique molecular identifiers. One entry per CDR3 protein results from TCRdb running MiXCR on the PCR reads. The profile covers under 750,000 distinct CDR3 sequences, with more than 20% appearing a single time and 11% to 15% taken by the ten largest. This specimen was PBMCs, mostly from graft donor cells, taken 360 days after TCRalphabeta/CD19-depleted stem cell transplant. Receptors were obtained from a boy in the first two years of life who had a stem cell transplant for acute myeloid leukemia, so the T cells may come from the graft donor.

V and J are TRBV5-1 and TRBJ1-1; D unresolved. This CDR3 has 14 residues. The V and J ends lost 0 bases and 3 bases respectively, with 9 bases between them. Germline loops: CDR1 SGHRS, CDR2 YFSETQ. The CDR3 reads CASSLEAPYTEAFF. CDR3 in DNA: TGCGCCAGCAGCTTGGAGGCACCGTACACTGAAGCTTTCTTT.

The V gene is TRBV6-1, the J gene TRBJ2-1; a possible D gene is TRBD2 (6 bases). The V and J ends lost 4 bases and 5 bases respectively, with 12 bases between them. The germline gives CDR1 MNHNS, CDR2 SASEGT. The CDR3 runs 14 residues. CDR3: CASSVRGWNNEQFF. The CDR3 nucleotides read TGTGCCAGCAGTGTACGGGGGTGGAACAATGAGCAGTTCTTC.

This rearrangement joins TRBV20-1 to TRBJ1-1; maybe TRBD1 (5 bases). V was clipped by 3 bases and J by 10 bases, with 18 bases between them. The CDR3 has 13 residues. Germline V CDR1 and CDR2: DFQATT, SNEGSKA (reference sequence). The CDR3 nucleotides read TGCAGTGCTAGCCTAGGGGTGTTCGCCTCAGCTTTCTTT. Protein: CSASLGVFASAFF.

This clonotype has a count of ten or more. This chain connects TRBV20-1 to TRBJ2-5; D might be TRBD1 or TRBD2, each matching 5 bases. Germline CDR1 and CDR2: DFQATT and SNEGSKA (reference sequence). The V end was cut by 6 bases, the J end by 5 bases, with 10 bases between. The CDR3 sequence is 11 residues long. The chain's CDR3 is CSAQWGETQYF. The CDR3 bases are TGCAGTGCCCAGTGGGGGGAGACCCAGTACTTC.

This clonotype came up a few times. The chain has TRBV20-1 and TRBJ2-7; 7 bases align to TRBD1. The trim removed 5 bases at V and 2 bases at J, leaving 6 bases unmatched. Germline V lookup: CDR1 DFQATT, CDR2 SNEGSKA (reference sequence). The CDR3 has 13 residues. The CDR3 here is CSAVRQGTYEQYV. The CDR3 bases are TGCAGTGCTGTCCGACAGGGCACCTACGAGCAGTACGTC.

Ten or more counts support this clonotype. Here the CDR3 reads CASSPASSFSYEQYF. The CDR3 nucleotides read TGTGCCAGCTCACCAGCTAGCTCATTCTCCTACGAGCAGTACTTC. The chain combines TRBV18 with TRBJ2-7, with TRBD2 as a possible D gene (5 bases). In germline, CDR1 is KGHSH, CDR2 LQKENI. Trimming removed 2 bases at V and 0 bases at J, with 11 bases between. The CDR3 extends over 15 amino acids.

V and J are TRBV4-3 and TRBJ2-7; D uncertain. Germline CDR1 and CDR2: LGHNA and YSLEER. The germline V and J ends were trimmed by 3 bases and 4 bases, with 10 bases remaining between them. CDR3 length: 13 amino acids. CDR3 amino acids: CASSHSLGYEQYF. CDR3 DNA: TGCGCCAGCAGCCACTCCCTGGGTTACGAGCAGTACTTC.

This clonotype came up many times. The chain links TRBV15 to TRBJ2-5; D not certain. CDR1 and CDR2 from the germline V gene are LNHNV and YYDKDF (reference sequence). This CDR3 has 12 residues. The V end was cut by 0 bases, the J end by 4 bases, with 3 bases between. The CDR3 DNA follows: TGTGCCACCAGCAGAGATATAGAGACCCAGTACTTC. Translation: CATSRDIETQYF.

The rearrangement uses TRBV20-1 and TRBJ2-3; possibly TRBD2 for D (5 bases). Trimming removed 5 bases at V and 0 bases at J, with 12 bases between. This CDR3 comprises 14 residues. Germline V lookup: CDR1 DFQATT, CDR2 SNEGSKA (reference sequence). The CDR3 coding sequence is TGCAGTGCTCCCCGGACTGGGAGCACAGATACGCAGTATTTT. Amino acids: CSAPRTGSTDTQYF.

The rearrangement links TRBV25-1 to TRBJ2-3; possibly TRBD1 for D (6 bases). Trimming left V 2 bases short and J 0 bases short, with 12 bases between. Germline V gene data show CDR1 as MGHDK and CDR2 as SYGVNS. There are 16 residues in the CDR3. CDR3 protein: CASSETAGASTDTQYF. The CDR3 DNA sequence: TGTGCCAGCAGTGAAACGGCAGGGGCTAGCACAGATACGCAGTATTTT.

This clonotype appeared many times. The V call is TRBV20-1, the J call TRBJ2-4; D not resolved. CDR1 DFQATT and CDR2 SNEGSKA come from the germline V gene (reference sequence). Between the trimmed V and J ends, which lost 6 bases and 8 bases, there was a span of 17 bases. The CDR3 contains 13 residues. CDR3 nucleotide sequence: TGCAGTGCCGTCCCAGGTACTCGGGACATTCAGTACTTC. Translated: CSAVPGTRDIQYF.

This clonotype was found many times. The genes are TRBV24-1 and TRBJ2-5; 7 bases align to TRBD1. The germline gives CDR1 KGHDR, CDR2 SFDVKD. The CDR3 has 16 residues. V lost 3 bases, J lost 3 bases, and 9 bases stayed unmatched. CDR3 DNA sequence: TGTGCCACCAGTGATGCCCCGGGACAGCCTAAAGAGACCCAGTACTTC. Translation gives CATSDAPGQPKETQYF.

The V gene is TRBV28, the J gene TRBJ2-3; the match to TRBD2 covers 9 bases. Germline-derived CDR1 and CDR2 are MDHEN and SYDVKM. CDR3 length: 16 residues. V gave up 5 bases and J gave up 0 bases; unmatched junction bases: 6. The CDR3 is CASSDPGTSSTDTQYF. The CDR3 DNA reads as TGTGCCAGCAGTGACCCCGGGACTAGCAGCACAGATACGCAGTATTTT.

The rearrangement links TRBV5-5 to TRBJ2-3, with 11 bases lining up with TRBD1. Germline V CDR1 and CDR2: SGHKS, YYEKEE (reference sequence). This CDR3 has 14 residues. J lost 13 bases, V lost 4 bases, and 11 bases had no gene match. The CDR3 DNA reads as TGTGCCAGCAGCCCGGGACAGGGGGTACGACCGGAGTATTTT. Amino acids: CASSPGQGVRPEYF.

Ten or more counts support this clonotype. The chain employs TRBV4-2 and TRBJ1-4; 10 bases map to TRBD1. CDR3 size: 15 residues. With V trimmed by 1 base and J by 5 bases, 1 base remained unmatched. Germline V gene sequence: CDR1 LGHNA, CDR2 YNFKEQ. Written as DNA, the CDR3 is TGTGCCAGCAGCCAAGGGACAGGGGGGAATGAAAAACTGTTTTTT. Its protein product is CASSQGTGGNEKLFF.

The chain recombines TRBV7-9 with TRBJ1-5; D ambiguous. V lost 1 base to trimming and J lost 5 bases, with 3 bases between them. The CDR3 sequence is 12 residues long. Looked up from germline, CDR1 is SEHNR and CDR2 is FQNEAQ (reference sequence). The CDR3 sequence: CASSLEHQPQHF. CDR3 sequence (DNA): TGTGCCAGCAGCTTAGAACATCAGCCCCAGCATTTT. Full variable domain (missing parts from reference TRBV7-9 and TRBJ1-5): DTGVSQNPRHKITKRGQNVTFRCDPISEHNRLYWYRQTLGQGPEFLTYFQNEAQLEKSRLLSDRFSAERPKGSFSTLEIQRTEQGDSAMYLCASSLEHQPQHFGDGTRLSIL.

This clonotype was detected many times. The chain recombines TRBV27 with TRBJ2-7, with D maybe TRBD1 (5 bases). The CDR3 length is 16 residues. Germline V gene data show CDR1 as MNHEY and CDR2 as SMNVEV (reference sequence). V lost 4 bases and J 2 bases, leaving 18 bases between the germline ends. The CDR3 DNA is TGTGCCAGCAGTTCCTCCGGCAGGGTCCCTGCCTACGAGCAGTACTTC. This sequence encodes CASSSSGRVPAYEQYF.